The rows below give T cell receptor beta chains drawn from one sample of a study of blood T cell repertoires in COVID-19. Method: immunoSEQ multiplex PCR; TCRdb's copy keeps in-frame clones and lacks some. The sample has approximately 350,000 clones, around 86% seen once. Sample: PBMCs or T cells enriched from blood (not recorded which). These receptors came from a woman aged 45-59 years who had recovered from COVID-19. The CDR3 runs from the conserved cysteine through the conserved F or W. Size values are once, few and many counts, or a class for expanded clones, and some rows have none.

J gene,V gene,clone size,CDR3 protein
TRBJ2-1,TRBV6-2/TRBV6-3,-,CASSAREYNEQFF
TRBJ1-4,TRBV3-1/TRBV3-2,few,CASSHCTTNKTTNEKLFF
TRBJ1-4,TRBV4-1,-,CASSQTTSERRGEKLFF
TRBJ2-7,TRBV7-2,-,CASSLNSGTGAHEQYF
TRBJ2-5,TRBV21-1,-,CASSKGRREGPGWTQYF
TRBJ1-6,TRBV7-2,-,CASTLGARGQDNSPLHF
TRBJ1-4,TRBV6-5,-,CASRATASNEKLFF
TRBJ2-6,TRBV27,-,CASSYAGRGANVLTF
TRBJ2-7,TRBV30,-,CAWSVRPSSYEQYF
TRBJ1-3,TRBV6-2/TRBV6-3,-,CASSSSTGAGNTIYF
TRBJ1-1,TRBV7-9,-,CASSSTVVAFF
TRBJ2-3,TRBV5-1,once,CASSASGGFDTQYF
TRBJ2-5,TRBV19,-,CASSIGGGPELETQYF
TRBJ2-7,TRBV30,-,CAWSRLQKNEQYF
TRBJ1-2,TRBV30,-,CAWSHRDRADGYTF
TRBJ1-6,TRBV7-9,-,CASSLAGDNSPLHF
TRBJ2-2,TRBV6-5,-,CASKRDTGELFF
TRBJ2-1,TRBV11-2,-,CASSLASWAGGGGYNEQFF
TRBJ2-7,TRBV12-3/TRBV12-4,-,CASSLAGSYEQYF
TRBJ2-1,TRBV7-2,-,CASSLVAASSYNEQFF
TRBJ2-2,TRBV3-1/TRBV3-2,-,CASSDLLGVGELFF
TRBJ2-3,TRBV19,-,CASSMGAGEADTQYF
TRBJ1-1,TRBV2,-,CASRGLRSGNTEAFF
TRBJ2-2,TRBV11-3,-,CASTPRQDNTNTGELFF
TRBJ1-2,TRBV21-1,-,CSGICDYGYTF
TRBJ2-4,TRBV11-2,-,CASSLEGTELTIQYF
TRBJ1-2,TRBV5-1,-,CASSPNTEGGYTF
TRBJ1-4,TRBV6-5,-,CASRNPGGGEKLFF
TRBJ1-2,TRBV7-2,-,CASSLVDRVDGYTF
TRBJ1-1,TRBV11-2,-,CASSEPGTGPEAFF
TRBJ2-4,TRBV7-9,-,CASSDREPKNIQYF
TRBJ1-2,TRBV5-5,-,CASSSPGGTVYGYTF
TRBJ1-6,TRBV7-9,-,CASSLEVGTFSPLHF
TRBJ1-2,TRBV5-6,once,CASRTGLGYGYTF
TRBJ1-1,TRBV5-6,few,CASSPHRMANTEAFF
TRBJ2-1,TRBV5-4,-,CASSLEPGNGQFF
TRBJ1-5,TRBV18,-,CASSPDSSNQPQHF